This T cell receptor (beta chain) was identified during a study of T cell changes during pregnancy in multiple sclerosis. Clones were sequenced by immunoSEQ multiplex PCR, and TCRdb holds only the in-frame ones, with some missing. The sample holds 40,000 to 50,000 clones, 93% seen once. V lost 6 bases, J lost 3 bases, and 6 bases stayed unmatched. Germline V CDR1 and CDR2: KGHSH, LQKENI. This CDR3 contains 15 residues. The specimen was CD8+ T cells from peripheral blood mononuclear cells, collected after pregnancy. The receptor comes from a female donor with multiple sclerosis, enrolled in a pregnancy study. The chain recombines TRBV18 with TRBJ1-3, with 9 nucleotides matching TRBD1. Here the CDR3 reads CASSRQGGNGNTIYF. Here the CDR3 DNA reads TGTGCCAGCTCCCGACAGGGGGGAAATGGAAACACCATATATTTT.